Shown below are 25 T cell receptor beta chains from a single sample sequenced in a study of blood T cells in healthy people across ages (dated by TCRdb to about 2015). Libraries were made using 5' RACE. Instrument on record: Illumina HiSeq 2500. A second PCR of roughly 7 to 11 cycles was performed with a sample-barcoded 5' primer and a J-beta primer mix. TCRdb reprocessed the public reads (quality trimming at Q25 with fastp, clone calling with MiXCR) and kept in-frame beta chains. Every entry covers one CDR3 protein and lists the most common genes and DNA from its rows. Within this sample are fewer than 900,000 distinct CDR3 sequences, with 45% to 50% of them counted one time only. The biggest ten clones account for under 35% of the sample. The source material was blood. Every receptor here comes from a woman aged 60-70 years in good health.

V gene TRBV20-1 combines with J gene TRBJ2-2, with D perhaps matching TRBD2 (6 bases). The germline V gene encodes CDR1 DFQATT and CDR2 SNEGSKA (reference sequence). The V and J ends lost 4 bases and 5 bases respectively, with 14 bases between them. The CDR3 has 14 amino acids. The CDR3 loop is CSAKGPLATGELFF. The CDR3 DNA sequence: TGCAGTGCTAAAGGCCCACTAGCTACCGGGGAGCTGTTTTTT.

The table lists this clonotype with a few counts. The rearrangement joins TRBV4-2 to TRBJ2-3, with no clear D. Germline V gives CDR1 LGHNA, CDR2 YNFKEQ. The V gene lost 0 bases and the J gene lost 3 bases, with 10 bases spanning the gap. The CDR3 runs 15 residues. This chain's CDR3 is CASSQDLAFTDTQYF. In DNA, the CDR3 is TGTGCCAGCAGCCAAGATTTAGCTTTTACAGATACGCAGTATTTT.

This chain links TRBV20-1 with TRBJ2-5, with D perhaps being TRBD1 or TRBD2 (5 bases each). V was trimmed by 5 bases and J by 9 bases, leaving 19 bases between them. CDR1 is DFQATT and CDR2 is SNEGSKA in the germline V gene (reference sequence). CDR3 length: 13 amino acids. CDR3 in amino acids: CSAGTGLTGAQYF. The CDR3 nucleotides read TGCAGTGCTGGGACGGGTCTAACCGGGGCCCAGTACTTC.

This CDR3 is CASSTGQGKYQETQYF. CDR3 DNA: TGTGCCAGCAGTACCGGACAGGGCAAATACCAAGAGACCCAGTACTTC. The rearrangement joins TRBV9 to TRBJ2-5; TRBD1 matches at 8 bases. Germline V gene sequence: CDR1 SGDLS, CDR2 YYNGEE. The CDR3 sequence is 16 residues long. Germline trimming cut 5 bases from V and 0 bases from J; bases unmatched to any gene: 9.

There are a few counts of this clonotype. In nucleotides, the CDR3 is TGCGCCAGCAGCTTGGGCGGACAGGACCGAACAGATACGCAGTATTTT. Protein sequence: CASSLGGQDRTDTQYF. The gene calls are TRBV5-1 and TRBJ2-3; 7 bases align to TRBD1. The CDR3 loop spans 16 amino acids. The germline V gene has CDR1 SGHRS and CDR2 YFSETQ. V dropped 0 bases and J dropped 3; count of bases not matched to a gene: 7.

CDR3 in DNA: TGTGCCAGCAGCGTAGACATTTGGGGCAGGCTTAGGGGGGGCTCCTACAATGAGCAGTTCTTC. This encodes CASSVDIWGRLRGGSYNEQFF. The V and J genes are TRBV9 and TRBJ2-1, with a weak D call TRBD2 (7 bases). V was clipped by 0 bases and J by 0 bases, with 25 bases between them. The CDR3 covers 21 residues. Per germline, CDR1 SGDLS and CDR2 YYNGEE.

This chain connects TRBV11-2 to TRBJ2-1; 8 nucleotides line up with TRBD2. Trimming cost V 4 bases and J 0 bases; bases outside gene matches: 11. This CDR3 region has 18 residues. Germline V lookup: CDR1 SGHAT, CDR2 FQNNGV. The CDR3 DNA sequence: TGTGCCAGCAGCTCTATAGTAGCGGGAAAACCCTCCTACAATGAGCAGTTCTTC. This encodes CASSSIVAGKPSYNEQFF.

The J gene is TRBJ2-1, the V gene TRBV6-5; TRBD2 aligns across 8 bases. The germline V gene has CDR1 MNHEY and CDR2 SVGAGI. The CDR3 runs to 16 residues. J was trimmed by 6 bases and V by 0 bases; bases with no gene match: 7. The CDR3 is CASSYSASGSPNEQFF. CDR3 DNA sequence: TGTGCCAGCAGTTACTCAGCCAGCGGGAGCCCCAATGAGCAGTTCTTC.

This clonotype showed up just once. The J gene is TRBJ2-4, the V gene TRBV12-3 or TRBV12-4; D might be TRBD2 (6 bases). V dropped 2 bases and J dropped 8 bases, with 13 bases sitting between them. The CDR3 contains 14 residues. CDR3 sequence (DNA): TGTGCCAGCAGTTTAAAACGGGGAGGAGACATTCAGTACTTC. Encoded protein: CASSLKRGGDIQYF.

As to this clonotype: Possible read error: a much larger clone is one base away. V usage is TRBV6-2 or TRBV6-3 and J usage is TRBJ2-7; weak D call: TRBD2 (5 bases). Trimming pared 5 bases from V and 2 bases from J, leaving 13 bases between. CDR1 MNHEY and CDR2 SVGEGT come from the germline V gene. The CDR3 loop spans 14 amino acids. CDR3 sequence: CASSTAGKTYEQYF. The CDR3 DNA sequence: TGTGCCAGCAGTACAGCCGGGAAGACCTACGAGCAGTACTTC.

This clonotype has a count of ten or more. The V and J genes are TRBV10-3 and TRBJ2-1; perhaps TRBD1 as D (5 bases). CDR3 length: 15 residues. Trimming cost V 3 bases and J 5 bases, with 14 bases left between them. In germline, CDR1 is ENHRY, CDR2 SYGVKD. The CDR3 DNA reads TGTGCCATCAGTGAAGGGGAACCGTATGACAATGAGCAGTTCTTC. Translation: CAISEGEPYDNEQFF.

This clonotype was seen only a few times. This chain connects TRBV7-8 to TRBJ2-7; a possible D gene is TRBD1 (5 bases). Looked up from germline, CDR1 is SGHVS and CDR2 is FQNEAQ. The CDR3 length is 14 residues. The V end lost 3 bases, the J end lost 5 bases, and 14 bases lay between the germline ends. DNA for the CDR3: TGTGCCAGCAGCTTCCCCAAGGGGATAAACGAGCAGTACTTC. This sequence encodes CASSFPKGINEQYF.

The rearrangement uses TRBV5-1 and TRBJ2-1; 13 positions agree with TRBD2. CDR1 is SGHRS and CDR2 is YFSETQ in the germline V gene. V lost 0 bases, J lost 7 bases, and 7 bases stayed unmatched. The CDR3 has 17 residues. In DNA form, the CDR3 reads TGCGCCAGCAGCTTGGAAGGACTAGCGGGAGCAGATAATGAGCAGTTCTTC. The encoded protein is CASSLEGLAGADNEQFF.

This clonotype was detected a few times. The CDR3 region is CASSPNEQYF. The CDR3 bases are TGTGCCAGCTCCCCAAACGAGCAGTACTTC. V gene TRBV7-3 combines with J gene TRBJ2-4; no reliable D call. The assigned J gene may be wrong: the sequence end matches TRBJ2-7 better. This CDR3 has 10 amino acids. Germline assignment: CDR1 SGHTA and CDR2 FQGTGA.

This chain connects TRBV10-3 to TRBJ1-1; maybe TRBD1 (5 bases). Trimming shortened V by 5 bases and J by 1 base, and 8 bases separated the two germline ends. The CDR3 loop spans 13 amino acids. Germline V gene sequence: CDR1 ENHRY, CDR2 SYGVKD. CDR3 DNA: TGTGCCATCAGTTTGACAGAGAACACTGAAGCTTTCTTT. Translated: CAISLTENTEAFF.

V is TRBV9 and J is TRBJ2-3; TRBD1 matches 9 bases. From germline, CDR1 is SGDLS and CDR2 YYNGEE. V lost 4 bases and J lost 5; bases outside the gene matches: 8. The CDR3 runs to 15 residues. Here the CDR3 DNA reads TGTGCCAGCAGCCCGGGACAGGGCCGAGGAGATACGCAGTATTTT. Translation: CASSPGQGRGDTQYF.

The V call is TRBV29-1, the J call TRBJ2-4; 10 bases match TRBD2. The assigned J gene may be wrong: the sequence end matches TRBJ2-7 better. The CDR3 is 15 amino acids. CDR1 is SQVTM, CDR2 ANQGSEA, per germline. The DNA for the CDR3 is TGCAGCGTTGCGTTTGGTAGCGGGGGGCCATACGAGCAGTACTTC. It yields the protein CSVAFGSGGPYEQYF.

This chain connects TRBV7-9 to TRBJ1-5; D is uncertain. CDR3 length: 15 residues. Germline CDR1 reads SEHNR; CDR2 reads FQNEAQ (reference sequence). Trimming left V 5 bases short and J 3 bases short, with 14 bases between. The CDR3 nucleotides read TGTGCCAGCAGCCCCGTGGGCGGGAACAATCAGCCCCAGCATTTT. Protein product: CASSPVGGNNQPQHF. The full variable domain, completed using reference TRBV7-9 and TRBJ1-5, is DTGVSQNPRHKITKRGQNVTFRCDPISEHNRLYWYRQTLGQGPEFLTYFQNEAQLEKSRLLSDRFSAERPKGSFSTLEIQRTEQGDSAMYLCASSPVGGNNQPQHFGDGTRLSIL.

This clonotype was seen ten or more times. The CDR3 DNA sequence: TGTGCCAGCAGTAGCGGTGGTAGGGAGCAGTACTTC. Translating it yields CASSSGGREQYF. The chain has TRBV7-2 and TRBJ2-5; D may be TRBD2 (6 bases). Trimming shortened V by 6 bases and J by 11 bases, and 16 bases separated the two germline ends. Germline loops: CDR1 SGHTA, CDR2 FQGNSA. This CDR3 is built from 12 residues. Looking up the rest from reference TRBV7-2 and TRBJ2-5 gives the full variable domain: GAGVSQSPSNKVTEKGKDVELRCDPISGHTALYWYRQSLGQGLEFLIYFQGNSAPDKSGLPSDRFSAERTGGSVSTLTIQRTQQEDSAVYLCASSSGGREQYFGPGTRLLVL.

The chain recombines TRBV5-1 with TRBJ1-1, with 8 bases matching TRBD1. Germline lookup yields CDR1 SGHRS and CDR2 YFSETQ. Trimming removed 4 bases from V and 1 base from J; junction bases left unmatched: 6. The CDR3 is 15 residues long. CDR3 region: CASSSRQGKNTEAFF. CDR3 nucleotides: TGCGCCAGCAGCAGCAGACAGGGGAAGAACACTGAAGCTTTCTTT.

CDR3 nucleotide sequence: TGTGCCAGCAGCCAGTGGGGGGGGACTGAAGCTTTCTTT. The encoded protein is CASSQWGGTEAFF. The chain combines TRBV7-9 with TRBJ1-1, with a possible D match to TRBD1 (5 bases). The CDR3 runs 13 residues. Germline assignment: CDR1 SEHNR and CDR2 FQNEAQ (reference sequence). V dropped 5 bases and J dropped 5 bases, with 12 bases sitting between them.

V is TRBV29-1 and J is TRBJ2-2; tentatively, D is TRBD1 (8 bases). The CDR3 sequence is 15 residues long. Germline V gene data show CDR1 as SQVTM and CDR2 as ANQGSEA. Trimming removed 4 bases at V and 5 bases at J, with 17 bases between. The CDR3 region is CSVAGGQVTTGELFF. As DNA, the CDR3 is TGCAGCGTTGCGGGGGGACAGGTGACAACCGGGGAGCTGTTTTTT.

This clonotype was observed once. The chain's CDR3 is CASSHRDSGNYGYTF. The CDR3 DNA is TGTGCCAGCAGCCACCGGGACAGTGGGAACTATGGCTACACCTTC. The gene calls are TRBV7-9 and TRBJ1-2; 7 bases are shared with TRBD1. This CDR3 has 15 amino acids. The V segment lost 5 bases and the J segment 2 bases; nucleotides outside the gene matches: 8. The V gene's germline CDR1 is SEHNR and CDR2 FQNEAQ (reference sequence).

The chain recombines TRBV6-2 or TRBV6-3 with TRBJ2-3; a weak D match, TRBD1 (5 bases). Germline V gives CDR1 MNHEY, CDR2 SVGEGT. Trimming left V 4 bases short and J 1 base short, with 15 bases between. This CDR3 region has 16 residues. The CDR3 reads CASSSLDTARTDTQYF. As DNA, the CDR3 is TGTGCCAGCAGTTCTCTGGACACCGCTCGCACAGATACGCAGTATTTT.

The rearrangement uses TRBV4-1 and TRBJ2-5; TRBD2 agrees at 8 bases. The CDR3 totals 16 residues. The V gene end was trimmed by 5 bases and the J gene end by 0 bases; junction bases not matched to a gene: 8. Germline V gives CDR1 MGHRA, CDR2 YSYEKL. Here the CDR3 reads CASSVRLALNQETQYF. CDR3 sequence (DNA): TGCGCCAGCAGCGTCCGACTAGCGCTAAACCAAGAGACCCAGTACTTC.